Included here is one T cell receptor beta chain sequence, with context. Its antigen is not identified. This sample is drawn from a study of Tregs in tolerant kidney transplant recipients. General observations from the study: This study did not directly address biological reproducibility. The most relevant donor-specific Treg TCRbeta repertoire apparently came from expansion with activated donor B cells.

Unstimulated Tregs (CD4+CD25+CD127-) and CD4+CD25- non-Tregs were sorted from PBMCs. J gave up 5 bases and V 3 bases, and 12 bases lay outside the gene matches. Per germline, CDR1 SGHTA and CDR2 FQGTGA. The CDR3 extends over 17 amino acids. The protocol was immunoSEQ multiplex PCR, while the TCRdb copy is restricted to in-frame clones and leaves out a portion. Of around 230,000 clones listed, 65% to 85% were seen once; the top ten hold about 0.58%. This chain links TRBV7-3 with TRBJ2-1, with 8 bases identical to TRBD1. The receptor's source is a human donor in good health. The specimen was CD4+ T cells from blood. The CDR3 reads CASSFSGGVGINNEQFF. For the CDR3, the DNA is TGTGCCAGCAGCTTTTCAGGGGGCGTGGGAATTAACAATGAGCAGTTCTTC.